This TCR beta chain is drawn from a study of blood T cell repertoires in COVID-19. This table comes from immunoSEQ multiplex PCR, and its TCRdb copy is limited to in-frame clones, with some not included. The sample lists 95,000 to 110,000 clones, 84% occurring once. V lost 5 bases to trimming and J lost 6 bases; unmatched junction nucleotides: 6. Germline V lookup: CDR1 LGHDT, CDR2 YNNKEL (reference sequence). CDR3 length: 13 residues. Sequencing was performed on peripheral blood. The sequence derives from a human donor in a cohort sampled during active COVID-19. The V call is TRBV3-1 (or the pseudogene TRBV3-2), the J call TRBJ2-5; 7 bases are a match to TRBD2. CDR3 sequence (DNA): TGTGCCAGCAGCTGGACTAGTACGCAGACCCAGTACTTC. The encoded protein is CASSWTSTQTQYF.